Shown below are 32 T cell receptor beta chains from a single sample sequenced in a study of somatic mutations in cytotoxic T cells in rheumatoid arthritis. TCRdb's table, derived via immunoSEQ multiplex PCR, lists solely in-frame clones and lacks some. The data hold more than 9,500 clones, with roughly 87% observed a single time. Source material: CD8+ T cells sorted from blood. The receptors stem from a woman in her sixties or seventies in good health.

This chain connects TRBV7-2 to TRBJ2-2; 8 bases line up with TRBD1. Germline V gene sequence: CDR1 SGHTA, CDR2 FQGNSA. V lost 10 bases, J lost 4 bases, and 11 bases stayed unmatched. The CDR3 has 15 residues. The CDR3 loop reads CATSFGTGFTGELFF. The CDR3 DNA reads as TGTGCCACTTCCTTTGGGACAGGATTCACCGGGGAGCTGTTTTTT.

This clone came up once. The J gene is TRBJ1-2, the V gene TRBV29-1, with D maybe TRBD1 (5 bases). The V gene lost 7 bases and the J gene lost 7 bases, with 13 bases spanning the gap. Germline V CDR1 and CDR2: SQVTM, ANQGSEA. This CDR3 is built from 11 residues. CDR3 in amino acids: CSGRDSVGYTF. CDR3 coding DNA: TGCAGCGGCAGGGATTCTGTTGGCTACACCTTC.

This rearrangement joins TRBV19 to TRBJ2-7; 7 bases are shared with TRBD1. In germline, CDR1 is LNHDA, CDR2 SQIVND (reference sequence). CDR3 length equals 15 residues. Unmatched junction bases numbered 7, after V lost 5 bases and J lost 0 bases. DNA for the CDR3: TGTGCCAGTAGTCCCGGACAGGTTTTCTCCTACGAGCAGTACTTC. Its translation: CASSPGQVFSYEQYF.

This chain uses TRBV7-6 with TRBJ2-2; the match to TRBD1 covers 9 bases. Germline assignment: CDR1 SGHVS and CDR2 FNYEAQ. This CDR3 has 17 residues. The ends lost 5 bases at V and 0 bases at J; junction bases unmatched: 7. CDR3 loop: CASSHDRTGANTGELFF. DNA for the CDR3: TGTGCCAGCAGCCACGATCGGACAGGGGCGAACACCGGGGAGCTGTTTTTT.

The rearrangement links TRBV19 to TRBJ1-3; no clear D. V was pared by 9 bases and J by 0 bases, with 9 bases between. Germline CDR1 and CDR2: LNHDA and SQIVND (reference sequence). This CDR3 is 13 amino acids long. This CDR3 reads CASLQNSGNTIYF. Written as DNA, the CDR3 is TGTGCCAGCTTACAGAACTCTGGAAACACCATATATTTT.

A remark on this clone: A read error may account for a junction end that differs from germline. The V gene is TRBV7-9, the J gene TRBJ2-1; TRBD2 aligns across 9 bases. This CDR3 contains 18 residues. The germline CDR1 and CDR2 sequences are SEHNR and FQNEAQ (reference sequence). In DNA, the CDR3 is TGTGCCCGCAGCTCTCCGATCCAGACTAGCGGCCCATACAATGAGCAGTTCTTC. Protein product: CARSSPIQTSGPYNEQFF.

The V and J genes are TRBV2 and TRBJ2-2; 11 nucleotides match TRBD1. The V gene's germline CDR1 is SNHLY and CDR2 FYNNEI. This CDR3 has 17 residues. Trimming removed 5 bases from V and 8 bases from J; junction bases left unmatched: 13. The CDR3 region has the DNA TGTGCCAGCAGTCCCCGGGACAGGGGGGTTTGGTCGGGGGAGCTGTTTTTT. Protein: CASSPRDRGVWSGELFF.

The genes are TRBV7-6 and TRBJ2-3; D ambiguous. The CDR3 length is 16 residues. Trimming removed 4 bases from V and 0 bases from J, with 14 bases in between. The V gene's germline CDR1 is SGHVS and CDR2 FNYEAQ. CDR3 DNA: TGTGCCAGCAGCTCGAGATTAGCAGCAAGCACAGATACGCAGTATTTT. Amino acid sequence: CASSSRLAASTDTQYF.

V and J are TRBV6-1 and TRBJ2-7; D perhaps matches TRBD1 (6 bases). The CDR3 runs 14 residues. Deletions cut 3 bases from V and 4 bases from J, with 13 bases between. The V gene's germline CDR1 is MNHNS and CDR2 SASEGT. This CDR3 is CASSDQQGPYEQYF. CDR3 sequence (DNA): TGTGCCAGCAGTGACCAGCAGGGGCCATACGAGCAGTACTTC.

V gene TRBV6-1 combines with J gene TRBJ2-1; TRBD2 matches 7 bases. Germline V gives CDR1 MNHNS, CDR2 SASEGT. Trimming cost V 2 bases and J 7 bases; bases outside gene matches: 8. The CDR3 consists of 15 residues. The CDR3 reads CASSELAGSGNEQFF. Written as DNA, the CDR3 is TGTGCCAGCAGTGAATTAGCGGGCTCTGGGAATGAGCAGTTCTTC.

CDR3 DNA: TGTGCCAGCAGCTTACCGGGTCAAGAGACCCAGTACTTC. It translates to CASSLPGQETQYF. The V call is TRBV5-8, the J call TRBJ2-5; D remains ambiguous. Per germline, CDR1 SGHTS and CDR2 YDEGEE. V lost 2 bases and J 2 bases, leaving 7 bases between the germline ends. The CDR3 covers 13 residues. The full variable domain, in which reference TRBV5-8 and TRBJ2-5 provide the parts outside the CDR3, is EAGVTQSPTHLIKTRGQQATLRCSPISGHTSVYWYQQALGLGLQFLLWYDEGEERNRGNFPPRFSGRQFPNYSSELNVNALELEDSALYLCASSLPGQETQYFGPGTRLLVL.

The chain uses TRBV6-1 and TRBJ2-5; D possibly corresponds to TRBD2 (6 bases). CDR3 size: 14 residues. V was clipped by 3 bases and J by 5 bases, with 13 bases between them. Per the germline V gene, CDR1 is MNHNS and CDR2 is SASEGT. The CDR3 DNA reads TGTGCCAGCAGTGAGTGGCGGGGTTTGGAGACCCAGTACTTC. Protein sequence: CASSEWRGLETQYF.

This chain connects TRBV13 to TRBJ2-7; TRBD1 aligns across 9 bases. The CDR3 is 17 amino acids. V was pared by 6 bases and J by 6 bases, with 18 bases of the junction left unmatched. Germline V gives CDR1 PRHDT, CDR2 FYEKMQ (reference sequence). CDR3: CASSSISRDRVWREQYF. CDR3 nucleotides: TGTGCCAGCAGTTCCATTTCCCGGGACAGGGTCTGGCGCGAGCAGTACTTC.

The V call is TRBV5-5, the J call TRBJ2-7, with 9 bases matching TRBD1. Germline V gene sequence: CDR1 SGHKS, CDR2 YYEKEE (reference sequence). This CDR3 comprises 15 residues. V was pared by 3 bases and J by 3 bases, with 7 bases of the junction left unmatched. The CDR3 DNA is TGTGCCAGCAGCTCGGACGGGGACAGGGACTACGAGCAGTACGTC. Its translation: CASSSDGDRDYEQYV.

J is TRBJ1-1 and V is TRBV9, with TRBD1 matching 10 bases. Germline CDR1 SGDLS, CDR2 YYNGEE. This CDR3 is 14 amino acids long. Germline trimming cut 2 bases from V and 6 bases from J; bases unmatched to any gene: 4. CDR3 bases: TGTGCCAGCAGCGTGACAGGGGGCGCGTCTGAAGCTTTCTTT. This sequence encodes CASSVTGGASEAFF.

The CDR3 is CASSSGGEEAFF. The CDR3 DNA reads TGTGCCAGCAGCTCCGGAGGAGAGGAAGCTTTCTTT. The V call is TRBV7-9, the J call TRBJ1-1; D is undetermined. The CDR3 sequence is 12 residues long. V lost 4 bases and J lost 8, with 11 bases in between. Germline-derived CDR1 and CDR2 are SEHNR and FQNEAQ (reference sequence).

The chain couples TRBV7-6 to TRBJ2-1, with 12 nucleotides matching TRBD2. The CDR3 extends over 18 amino acids. V lost 1 base and J lost 5; bases outside the gene matches: 9. Germline V gene data show CDR1 as SGHVS and CDR2 as FNYEAQ. Here the CDR3 DNA reads TGTGCCAGCAGCTTAGTCATTGCCCTAGCGGGGGGGAACAATGAGCAGTTCTTC. Its translation: CASSLVIALAGGNNEQFF. The whole variable domain, filled in from reference TRBV7-6 and TRBJ2-1, reads GAGVSQSPRYKVTKRGQDVALRCDPISGHVSLYWYRQALGQGPEFLTYFNYEAQQDKSGLPNDRFSAERPEGSISTLTIQRTEQRDSAMYRCASSLVIALAGGNNEQFFGPGTRLTVL.

In DNA, the CDR3 is TGTGCCAGCAGTGAACTGGCAGGGGGCACTGAAGCTTTCTTT. It codes for CASSELAGGTEAFF. V gene TRBV2 combines with J gene TRBJ1-1, with 7 bases that match TRBD1. V trimming: 2 bases; J trimming: 4 bases; junction bases outside the gene matches: 4. There are 14 residues in the CDR3. Looked up from germline, CDR1 is SNHLY and CDR2 is FYNNEI.

V gene TRBV5-5 combines with J gene TRBJ2-7, with TRBD1 identical over 8 bases. Germline CDR1 SGHKS, CDR2 YYEKEE (reference sequence). The ends lost 0 bases at V and 3 bases at J; junction bases unmatched: 5. The CDR3 is 15 residues long. Written as DNA, the CDR3 is TGTGCCAGCAGCTTGGCTCAGGGGGCCCACTACGAGCAGTACTTC. It encodes CASSLAQGAHYEQYF.

By share, this clone counts as medium-sized. This chain links TRBV14 with TRBJ2-7; D call uncertain. Germline CDR1 and CDR2: SGHDN and FVKESK. The V end lost 4 bases, the J end lost 2 bases, and 12 bases lay between the germline ends. The CDR3 has 14 residues. The CDR3: CASSLTDQTYEQYF. CDR3 DNA sequence: TGTGCCAGCAGCCTTACAGATCAAACCTACGAGCAGTACTTC.

The chain joins TRBV6-1 to TRBJ2-5; 10 bases align to TRBD1. The J call may be in error: the DNA end matches TRBJ2-7 better. The CDR3 extends over 15 amino acids. Germline CDR1 and CDR2: MNHNS and SASEGT. CDR3 coding DNA: TGTGCCAGCAGTGAAACGACAGGGGGCGTTTACGAGCAGTACTTC. As protein: CASSETTGGVYEQYF.

V gene TRBV11-1 combines with J gene TRBJ1-1, with D unresolved. V dropped 2 bases and J dropped 4 bases, with 11 bases sitting between them. This CDR3 is 14 amino acids long. Germline V CDR1 and CDR2: SGHAT, FQDESV (reference sequence). The chain's CDR3 is CASSLTILGTEAFF. CDR3 in DNA: TGTGCCAGCAGCTTAACTATTTTGGGCACTGAAGCTTTCTTT.

This clone was counted a few times. This chain uses TRBV7-8 with TRBJ2-7; tentatively, D is TRBD1 (5 bases). With 4 bases removed from V and 0 bases from J, the gap between germline ends came to 13 bases. The CDR3 extends over 15 amino acids. Per germline, CDR1 SGHVS and CDR2 FQNEAQ. CDR3 nucleotide sequence: TGTGCCAGCAGCTCCCAGGGATTCGCCTCCTACGAGCAGTACTTC. This translates into CASSSQGFASYEQYF.

This clone was counted between two and nine times. The V call is TRBV10-2, the J call TRBJ1-6; 11 positions match TRBD1. CDR1 and CDR2 from the germline V gene are WSHSY and SAAADI. This CDR3 is 15 amino acids long. With V trimmed by 9 bases and J by 7 bases, 8 bases remained unmatched. Here the CDR3 reads CARRDGTGGNSPLHF. Here the CDR3 DNA reads TGCGCCAGAAGAGACGGGACAGGGGGAAATTCACCCCTCCACTTT.

The V and J genes are TRBV5-1 and TRBJ2-5; tentatively, D is TRBD1 (6 bases). Looked up from germline, CDR1 is SGHRS and CDR2 is YFSETQ. The V end lost 2 bases, the J end lost 0 bases, and 8 bases lay between the germline ends. This CDR3 is built from 14 residues. CDR3 sequence reads: CASSFGQYQETQYF. CDR3 sequence (DNA): TGCGCCAGCAGCTTCGGACAGTACCAAGAGACCCAGTACTTC. Filled out from reference TRBV5-1 and TRBJ2-5, the complete variable domain reads KAGVTQTPRYLIKTRGQQVTLSCSPISGHRSVSWYQQTPGQGLQFLFEYFSETQRNKGNFPGRFSGRQFSNSRSEMNVSTLELGDSALYLCASSFGQYQETQYFGPGTRLLVL.

In its sample, this clone was seen a few times. The chain uses TRBV9 and TRBJ2-3; TRBD2 aligns across 7 bases. The ends lost 4 bases at V and 2 bases at J; junction bases unmatched: 7. This CDR3 contains 15 residues. Germline values: CDR1 SGDLS, CDR2 YYNGEE. CDR3 sequence reads: CASSPGGTNTDTQYF. CDR3 coding DNA: TGTGCCAGCAGCCCCGGGGGGACTAACACAGATACGCAGTATTTT.

The chain couples TRBV5-5 to TRBJ2-1, with TRBD1 matching 8 bases. Trimming removed 5 bases from V and 8 bases from J; junction bases left unmatched: 9. Looked up from germline, CDR1 is SGHKS and CDR2 is YYEKEE (reference sequence). CDR3 size: 14 residues. DNA for the CDR3: TGTGCCAGCAGTTTCCCAGGGGGCCGGGATGAGCAGTTCTTC. Translating it yields CASSFPGGRDEQFF.

The V call is TRBV6-5, the J call TRBJ1-1; 9 nucleotides align to TRBD1. CDR1 is MNHEY and CDR2 is SVGAGI in the germline V gene. CDR3 size: 13 residues. With V trimmed by 10 bases and J by 8 bases, 11 bases remained unmatched. DNA of the CDR3: TGTGCCACGCGGGACAGGGTTTGGTCAGAAGCTTTCTTT. Translated: CATRDRVWSEAFF.

The V gene is TRBV13, the J gene TRBJ2-2; 9 bases map to TRBD1. J was trimmed by 1 base and V by 3 bases; bases with no gene match: 0. CDR1 and CDR2 from the germline V gene are PRHDT and FYEKMQ (reference sequence). CDR3 size: 15 residues. CDR3 DNA: TGTGCCAGCAGCTTGGGACAGGGGAACACCGGGGAGCTGTTTTTT. This encodes CASSLGQGNTGELFF. Using reference TRBV13 and TRBJ2-2 for the parts outside the CDR3, the full variable domain is AAGVIQSPRHLIKEKRETATLKCYPIPRHDTVYWYQQGPGQDPQFLISFYEKMQSDKGSIPDRFSAQQFSDYHSELNMSSLELGDSALYFCASSLGQGNTGELFFGEGSRLTVL.

This clone was observed a handful of times. DNA for the CDR3: TGTGCCTGGAGTGTGGGGACAGGTTACGAGCAGTACTTC. This gives the protein CAWSVGTGYEQYF. The chain employs TRBV30 and TRBJ2-7; 8 nucleotides agree with TRBD1. Germline V CDR1 and CDR2: GTSNPN, SVGIG (reference sequence). The CDR3 sequence is 13 residues long. J gave up 4 bases and V 0 bases, and 2 bases lay outside the gene matches.

The gene calls are TRBV2 and TRBJ2-5, with 13 positions matching TRBD2. V gave up 8 bases and J gave up 2 bases; unmatched junction bases: 8. The length of the CDR3 is 16 residues. Germline CDR1 and CDR2: SNHLY and FYNNEI. CDR3 residues: CASWSGLAGNQETQYF. The CDR3, as DNA: TGTGCCAGCTGGTCGGGACTAGCGGGGAATCAAGAGACCCAGTACTTC.

The chain joins TRBV9 to TRBJ2-1; 7 nucleotides align to TRBD1. This CDR3 spans 15 amino acids. CDR1 and CDR2 (germline): SGDLS, YYNGEE. Unmatched junction bases numbered 8, after V lost 0 bases and J lost 8 bases. The CDR3 region is CASSVEGAVVDEQFF. CDR3 DNA sequence: TGTGCCAGCAGCGTAGAGGGGGCCGTGGTCGATGAGCAGTTCTTC.